Listed below are T cell receptor beta chains from one sample, sequenced in a study of type 1 regulatory T cells. TCRdb called the reads again in MiXCR, with one record for every CDR3 protein. Among 80,000 to 100,000 distinct CDR3 sequences listed, roughly 28% were seen once. Sequencing was performed on CD4+ T cells, either the whole sample or a sorted fraction (not recorded which). Every receptor here comes from a human donor in good health. The CDR3 runs from the conserved cysteine through the conserved F or W. Each record gives: D gene, V gene, clone size, J gene, CDR3 protein, CDR3 DNA. D genes are given only for firm matches. Rows give clone size only sometimes, using once, few, many, or a class for an expanded clone.

.	TRBV4-1	.	TRBJ2-2	CASSQDLMGGYFPGELFF	TGCGCCAGCAGCCAAGATCTTATGGGGGGTTATTTCCCCGGGGAGCTGTTTTTT
TRBD2	TRBV7-2	.	TRBJ2-1	CASSLGPAGGYNEQFF	TGTGCCAGCAGCTTAGGGCCAGCGGGAGGGTACAATGAGCAGTTCTTC
.	TRBV20-1	few	TRBJ2-6	CSAEQGSGANVLTF	TGCAGTGCGGAACAGGGCTCTGGGGCCAACGTCCTGACTTTC
TRBD1	TRBV12-3/TRBV12-4	few	TRBJ1-2	CASSLDRGFGYTF	TGTGCCAGCAGTTTAGACAGGGGCTTCGGCTACACCTTC
.	TRBV5-1	.	TRBJ1-3	CASSQEVGASSGNTIYF	TGCGCCAGCAGCCAGGAGGTTGGAGCCAGCTCTGGAAACACCATATATTTT
.	TRBV18	.	TRBJ1-1	CASSPGRNTEAFF	TGTGCCAGCTCACCGGGCAGGAACACTGAAGCTTTCTTT
TRBD1	TRBV11-2	once	TRBJ2-3	CASSSGQGREDTQYF	TGTGCCAGCAGCTCGGGACAGGGAAGGGAAGATACGCAGTATTTT
.	TRBV30	.	TRBJ2-3	CAWKRRGTDTQYF	TGTGCCTGGAAACGCAGAGGCACAGATACGCAGTATTTT
.	TRBV7-6	few	TRBJ2-1	CASSPGLSYNEQFF	TGTGCCAGCAGCCCGGGACTCTCCTACAATGAGCAGTTCTTC
.	TRBV14	.	TRBJ1-2	CASSQAPYIGYTF	TGTGCCAGCAGCCAAGCCCCGTATATTGGCTACACCTTC
.	TRBV6-5	.	TRBJ2-3	CASSHSRVGGTDTQYF	TGTGCCAGCAGTCACTCCAGGGTGGGGGGCACAGATACGCAGTATTTT
TRBD1	TRBV20-1	.	TRBJ2-3	CSALRDRRADTQYF	TGCAGTGCCCTTAGGGACAGACGGGCCGATACGCAGTATTTT
TRBD2	TRBV20-1	.	TRBJ2-1	CSASGRATGYEQFF	TGCAGTGCTAGCGGGAGGGCCACGGGGTATGAGCAGTTCTTC
.	TRBV7-2	.	TRBJ2-7	CASSSESYEQYF	TGTGCCAGCAGCTCGGAATCCTACGAGCAGTACTTC
.	TRBV29-1	.	TRBJ2-7	CSVEGSHSYEQYF	TGCAGCGTTGAGGGCAGCCACTCCTACGAGCAGTACTTC
TRBD2	TRBV10-2	.	TRBJ2-5	CASSGRRTSGKETQYF	TGCGCCAGCAGTGGCCGACGGACTAGCGGGAAAGAGACCCAGTACTTC
TRBD2	TRBV5-4	.	TRBJ2-2	CASSSLAGGPNTGELFF	TGTGCCAGCAGCTCATTAGCGGGAGGGCCCAACACCGGGGAGCTGTTTTTT
.	TRBV7-9	.	TRBJ2-1	CASSSLFGPSHEQFF	TGTGCCAGCAGCTCTCTTTTTGGTCCCTCACATGAGCAGTTCTTC
TRBD2	TRBV7-9	.	TRBJ2-2	CASNLVLAGVSGELFF	TGTGCCAGCAACTTAGTGCTAGCGGGAGTTTCCGGGGAGCTGTTTTTT
.	TRBV6-2/TRBV6-3	few	TRBJ1-5	CASSEPTGSQPRWPQHF	TGTGCCAGCAGTGAACCTACAGGGAGTCAACCTAGGTGGCCCCAGCATTTT
.	TRBV6-2/TRBV6-3	.	TRBJ2-7	CASSYRRVNSYEQYF	TGTGCCAGCAGTTATCGGCGGGTCAATAGCTACGAGCAGTACTTC
TRBD2	TRBV7-9	.	TRBJ2-3	CASSLTGGRPTDTQYF	TGTGCCAGCAGCTTAACGGGCGGGAGACCAACAGATACGCAGTATTTT
TRBD1	TRBV9	few	TRBJ1-1	CASRKQGFNTEAFF	TGTGCCAGCAGAAAACAGGGGTTTAACACTGAAGCTTTCTTT
TRBD1	TRBV30	.	TRBJ2-7	CAWSRDRGREQYF	TGTGCCTGGTCCCGGGACAGGGGGCGCGAGCAGTACTTC
.	TRBV11-2	.	TRBJ1-1	CASSFTDGLNTEAFF	TGTGCCAGCAGCTTCACGGACGGGTTGAACACTGAAGCTTTCTTT
.	TRBV10-2	few	TRBJ2-7	CASSESVGEQYF	TGCGCCAGCAGTGAGTCGGTCGGTGAGCAGTACTTC
.	TRBV6-2/TRBV6-3	.	TRBJ2-7	CASNPTGLTVEQYF	TGTGCCAGCAACCCGACGGGACTCACGGTCGAGCAGTACTTC
TRBD2	TRBV5-1	few	TRBJ2-7	CASSPSGGPGPEQYF	TGCGCCAGCAGCCCCTCGGGGGGGCCGGGCCCCGAGCAGTACTTC
.	TRBV29-1	few	TRBJ2-5	CSVVSGEGLETQYF	TGCAGCGTTGTATCGGGAGAAGGGCTGGAGACCCAGTACTTC
.	TRBV5-1	few	TRBJ1-1	CATYPGLQNTEAFF	TGCGCCACCTACCCGGGACTCCAGAACACTGAAGCTTTCTTT
.	TRBV20-1	.	TRBJ1-6	CSASWGAVIGSPLHF	TGCAGTGCTAGTTGGGGGGCAGTTATAGGTTCACCCCTCCACTTT
.	TRBV19	few	TRBJ2-1	CASGDTGINNEQFF	TGTGCCAGTGGGGACACGGGGATTAACAATGAGCAGTTCTTC
.	TRBV19	.	TRBJ1-3	CASSLRGSGNTIYF	TGTGCCAGTAGCCTACGAGGCTCTGGAAACACCATATATTTT
TRBD1	TRBV20-1	few	TRBJ2-1	CSAKLPGQGSYPEQFF	TGCAGTGCAAAGCTCCCGGGACAGGGGTCATACCCTGAGCAGTTCTTC
.	TRBV15	.	TRBJ2-2	CATSREGRTGELFF	TGTGCCACCAGCAGAGAAGGACGGACCGGGGAGCTGTTTTTT
TRBD1	TRBV6-6	few	TRBJ1-1	CASSGRTGATEAFF	TGTGCCAGCAGTGGCAGGACAGGGGCCACTGAAGCTTTCTTT
.	TRBV3-1	few	TRBJ2-4	CASSQEGQGNIQYF	TGTGCCAGCAGCCAAGAAGGGCAGGGAAACATTCAGTACTTC
.	TRBV29-1	.	TRBJ2-1	CSVITPGPRDNEQFF	TGCAGCGTAATTACACCGGGACCCCGAGACAATGAGCAGTTCTTC
.	TRBV11-2	.	TRBJ2-1	CASSLELASYEQFF	TGTGCCAGCAGCTTAGAACTAGCCAGCTATGAGCAGTTCTTC
TRBD2	TRBV7-2	few	TRBJ2-1	CASSPAGTSGYRNEQFF	TGTGCCAGCAGCCCGGCCGGGACTAGCGGGTATAGAAATGAGCAGTTCTTC
.	TRBV12-3/TRBV12-4	few	TRBJ2-6	CASSSGAPRSGANVLTF	TGTGCCAGCAGTTCGGGGGCCCCACGGTCTGGGGCCAACGTCCTGACTTTC
TRBD2	TRBV3-1	few	TRBJ2-7	CATQITSGPYEQYF	TGTGCCACCCAAATTACTAGCGGACCCTACGAGCAGTACTTC
.	TRBV20-1	.	TRBJ2-7	CSARDPNGTAYEQYF	TGCAGTGCTAGAGATCCTAACGGGACGGCCTACGAGCAGTACTTC
TRBD1	TRBV7-9	.	TRBJ1-2	CASSSYPGQGGYGYTF	TGTGCCAGCAGCTCGTACCCGGGACAGGGAGGCTATGGCTACACCTTC
.	TRBV29-1	.	TRBJ2-1	CSVVRQLDEQFF	TGCAGCGTTGTAAGACAGTTGGATGAGCAGTTCTTC
.	TRBV5-1	.	TRBJ2-6	CASSFSGVNLAGANVLTF	TGCGCCAGCAGCTTCTCAGGGGTGAATTTAGCTGGGGCCAACGTCCTGACTTTC
TRBD1	TRBV5-1	.	TRBJ2-1	CASRYTGDLGNEQFF	TGCGCCAGCAGATACACAGGGGACCTCGGCAATGAGCAGTTCTTC
.	TRBV20-1	.	TRBJ2-7	CSASAGVKSYEQYF	TGCAGTGCTAGCGCCGGGGTCAAGTCCTACGAGCAGTACTTC